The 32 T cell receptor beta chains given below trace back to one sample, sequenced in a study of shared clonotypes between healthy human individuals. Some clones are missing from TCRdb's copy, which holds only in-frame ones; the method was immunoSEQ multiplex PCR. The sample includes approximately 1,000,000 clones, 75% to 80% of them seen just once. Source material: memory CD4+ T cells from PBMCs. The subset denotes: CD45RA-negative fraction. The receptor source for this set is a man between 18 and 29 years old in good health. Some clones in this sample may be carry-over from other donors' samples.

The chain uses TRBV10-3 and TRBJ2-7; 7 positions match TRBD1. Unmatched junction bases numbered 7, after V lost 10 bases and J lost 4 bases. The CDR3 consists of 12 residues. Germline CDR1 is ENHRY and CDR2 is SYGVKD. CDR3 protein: CATRTGKYEQYF. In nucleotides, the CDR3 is TGTGCCACTCGGACAGGAAAGTACGAGCAGTACTTC.

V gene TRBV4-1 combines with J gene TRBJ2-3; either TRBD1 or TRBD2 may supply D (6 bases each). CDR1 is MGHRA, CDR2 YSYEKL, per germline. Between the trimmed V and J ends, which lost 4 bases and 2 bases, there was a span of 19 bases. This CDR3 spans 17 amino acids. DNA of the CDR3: TGCGCCAGCAGCCGGTGGGGGGCGGGTGGCTTCACAGATACGCAGTATTTT. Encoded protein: CASSRWGAGGFTDTQYF.

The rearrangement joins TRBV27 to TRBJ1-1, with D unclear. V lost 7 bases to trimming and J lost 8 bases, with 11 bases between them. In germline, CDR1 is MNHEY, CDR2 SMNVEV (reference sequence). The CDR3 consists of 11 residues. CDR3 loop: CASKQWGEAFF. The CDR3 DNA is TGTGCCAGCAAACAGTGGGGAGAAGCTTTCTTT.

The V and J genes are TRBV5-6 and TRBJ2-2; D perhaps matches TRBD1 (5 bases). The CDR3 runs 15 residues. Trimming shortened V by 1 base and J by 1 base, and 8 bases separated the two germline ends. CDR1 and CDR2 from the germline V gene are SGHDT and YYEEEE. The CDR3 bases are TGTGCCAGCAGCTTGCCGACAGAGAACACCGGGGAGCTGTTTTTT. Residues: CASSLPTENTGELFF.

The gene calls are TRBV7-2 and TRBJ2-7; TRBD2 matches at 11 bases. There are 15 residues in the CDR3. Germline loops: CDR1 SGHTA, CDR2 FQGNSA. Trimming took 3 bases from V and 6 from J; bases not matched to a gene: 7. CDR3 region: CASSLVAGGIREQYF. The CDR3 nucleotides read TGTGCCAGCAGCTTGGTAGCGGGAGGGATTCGCGAGCAGTACTTC.

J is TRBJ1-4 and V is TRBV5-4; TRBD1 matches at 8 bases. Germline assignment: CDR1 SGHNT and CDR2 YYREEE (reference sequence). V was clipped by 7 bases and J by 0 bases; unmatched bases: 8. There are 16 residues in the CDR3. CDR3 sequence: CASGQGQDSTNEKLFF. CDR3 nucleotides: TGTGCCAGCGGACAGGGACAGGACTCAACTAATGAAAAACTGTTTTTT.

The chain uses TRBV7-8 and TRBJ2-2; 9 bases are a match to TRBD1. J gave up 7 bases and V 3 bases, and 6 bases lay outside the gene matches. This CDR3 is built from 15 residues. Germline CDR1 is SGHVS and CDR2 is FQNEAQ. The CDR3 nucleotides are TGTGCCAGCAGCTTCAAGACAGGGGGGATCGGGGAGCTGTTTTTT. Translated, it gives CASSFKTGGIGELFF.

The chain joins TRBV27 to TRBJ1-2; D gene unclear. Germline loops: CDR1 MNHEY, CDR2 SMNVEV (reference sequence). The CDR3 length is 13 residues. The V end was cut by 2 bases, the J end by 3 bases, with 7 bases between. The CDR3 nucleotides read TGTGCCAGCAGTTTAAACGTAGACTATGGCTACACCTTC. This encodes CASSLNVDYGYTF.

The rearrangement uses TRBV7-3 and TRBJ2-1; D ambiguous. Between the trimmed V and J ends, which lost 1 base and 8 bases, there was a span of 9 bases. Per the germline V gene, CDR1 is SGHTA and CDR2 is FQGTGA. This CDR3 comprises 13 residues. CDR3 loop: CASSLNSAHEQFF. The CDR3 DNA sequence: TGTGCCAGCAGCTTAAATAGTGCTCATGAGCAGTTCTTC.

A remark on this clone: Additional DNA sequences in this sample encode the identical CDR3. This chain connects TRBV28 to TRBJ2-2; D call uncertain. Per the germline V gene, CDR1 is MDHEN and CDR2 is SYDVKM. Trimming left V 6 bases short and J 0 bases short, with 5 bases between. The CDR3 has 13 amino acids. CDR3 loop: CASRTANTGELFF. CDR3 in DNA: TGTGCCAGCAGAACGGCGAACACCGGGGAGCTGTTTTTT.

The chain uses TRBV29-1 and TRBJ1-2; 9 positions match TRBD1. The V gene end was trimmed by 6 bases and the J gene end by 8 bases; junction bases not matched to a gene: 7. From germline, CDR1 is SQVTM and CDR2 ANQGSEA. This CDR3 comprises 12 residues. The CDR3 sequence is CSVGQGSGGYTF. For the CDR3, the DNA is TGCAGCGTGGGACAGGGATCCGGGGGCTACACCTTC. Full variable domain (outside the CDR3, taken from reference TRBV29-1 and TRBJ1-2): SAVISQKPSRDICQRGTSLTIQCQVDSQVTMMFWYRQQPGQSLTLIATANQGSEATYESGFVIDKFPISRPNLTFSTLTVSNMSPEDSSIYLCSVGQGSGGYTFGSGTRLTVV.

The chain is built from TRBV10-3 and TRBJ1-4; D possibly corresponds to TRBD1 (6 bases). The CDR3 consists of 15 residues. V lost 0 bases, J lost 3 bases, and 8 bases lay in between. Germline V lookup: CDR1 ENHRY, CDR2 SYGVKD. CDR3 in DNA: TGTGCCATCAGTGAGTCCCAGGGGTCTAATGAAAAACTGTTTTTT. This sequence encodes CAISESQGSNEKLFF.

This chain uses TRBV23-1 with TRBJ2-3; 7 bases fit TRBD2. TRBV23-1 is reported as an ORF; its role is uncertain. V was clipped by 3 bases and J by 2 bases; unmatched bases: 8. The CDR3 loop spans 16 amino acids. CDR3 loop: CASSHPTSEFTDTQYF. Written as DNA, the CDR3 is TGCGCCAGCAGTCACCCCACTAGCGAGTTCACAGATACGCAGTATTTT.

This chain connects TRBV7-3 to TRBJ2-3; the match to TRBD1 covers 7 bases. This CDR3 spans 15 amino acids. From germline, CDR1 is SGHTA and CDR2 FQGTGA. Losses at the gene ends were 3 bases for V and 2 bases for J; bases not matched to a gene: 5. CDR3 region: CASSLGQLHTDTQYF. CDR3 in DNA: TGTGCCAGCAGCTTGGGACAGCTACACACAGATACGCAGTATTTT.

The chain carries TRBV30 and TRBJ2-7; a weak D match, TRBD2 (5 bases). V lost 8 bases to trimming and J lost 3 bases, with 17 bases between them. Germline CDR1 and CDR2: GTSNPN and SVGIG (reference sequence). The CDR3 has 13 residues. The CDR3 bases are TGTGCCAGCGTTGAGGGCCGGGTCTACGAGCAGTACTTC. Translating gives CASVEGRVYEQYF.

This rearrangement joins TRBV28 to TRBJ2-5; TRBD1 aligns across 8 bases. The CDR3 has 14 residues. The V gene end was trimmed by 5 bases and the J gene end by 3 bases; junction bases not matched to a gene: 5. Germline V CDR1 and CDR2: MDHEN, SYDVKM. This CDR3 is CASSRRDRKETQYF. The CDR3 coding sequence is TGTGCCAGCAGTAGAAGGGACAGGAAAGAGACCCAGTACTTC.

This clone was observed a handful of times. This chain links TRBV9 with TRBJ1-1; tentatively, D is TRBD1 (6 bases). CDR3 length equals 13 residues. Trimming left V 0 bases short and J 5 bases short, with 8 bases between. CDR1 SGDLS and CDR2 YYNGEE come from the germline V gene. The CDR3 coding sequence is TGTGCCAGCAGCGTAGACCAGGGGACTGAAGCTTTCTTT. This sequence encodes CASSVDQGTEAFF.

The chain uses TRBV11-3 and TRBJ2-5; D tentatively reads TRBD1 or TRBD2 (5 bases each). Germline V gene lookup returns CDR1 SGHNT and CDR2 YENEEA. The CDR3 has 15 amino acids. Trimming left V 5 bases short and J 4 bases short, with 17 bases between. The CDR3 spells CASSTRRDPRETQYF. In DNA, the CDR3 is TGTGCCAGCAGCACACGACGGGACCCACGAGAGACCCAGTACTTC.

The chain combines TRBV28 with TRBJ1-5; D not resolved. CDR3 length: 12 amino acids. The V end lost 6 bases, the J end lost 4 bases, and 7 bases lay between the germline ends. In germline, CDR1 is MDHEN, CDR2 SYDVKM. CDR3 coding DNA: TGTGCCAGCAGCACCAGGAATCAGCCCCAGCATTTT. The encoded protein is CASSTRNQPQHF.

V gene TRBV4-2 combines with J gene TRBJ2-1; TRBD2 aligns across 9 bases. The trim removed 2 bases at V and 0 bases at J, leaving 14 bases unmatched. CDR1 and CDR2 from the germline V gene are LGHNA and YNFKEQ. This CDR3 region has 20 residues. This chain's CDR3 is CASSQSAPSGTVSSYNEQFF. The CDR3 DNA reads TGTGCCAGCAGCCAATCTGCCCCTAGCGGGACTGTCAGCTCCTACAATGAGCAGTTCTTC.

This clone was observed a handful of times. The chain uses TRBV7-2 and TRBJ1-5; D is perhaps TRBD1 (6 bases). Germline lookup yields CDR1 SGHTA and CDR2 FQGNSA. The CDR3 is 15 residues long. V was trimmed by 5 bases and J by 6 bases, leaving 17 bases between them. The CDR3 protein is CASSPGLGGGQPQHF. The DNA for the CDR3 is TGTGCCAGCAGCCCGGGACTGGGAGGGGGTCAGCCCCAGCATTTT.

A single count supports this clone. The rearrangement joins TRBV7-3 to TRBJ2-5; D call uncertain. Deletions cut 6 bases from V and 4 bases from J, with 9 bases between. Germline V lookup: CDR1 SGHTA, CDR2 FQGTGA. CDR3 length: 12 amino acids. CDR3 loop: CASSRVGETQYF. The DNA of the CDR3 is TGTGCCAGCAGTCGCGTCGGAGAGACCCAGTACTTC.

CDR3 coding DNA: TGTGCCAGCAGCCCTACGAGGAGTTTGACCAATGAGCAGTTCTTC. Translating it yields CASSPTRSLTNEQFF. The rearrangement uses TRBV7-3 and TRBJ2-1; D is ambiguous. V was cut by 5 bases and J by 6 bases, with 17 bases left in between. The CDR3 extends over 15 amino acids. Germline loops: CDR1 SGHTA, CDR2 FQGTGA.

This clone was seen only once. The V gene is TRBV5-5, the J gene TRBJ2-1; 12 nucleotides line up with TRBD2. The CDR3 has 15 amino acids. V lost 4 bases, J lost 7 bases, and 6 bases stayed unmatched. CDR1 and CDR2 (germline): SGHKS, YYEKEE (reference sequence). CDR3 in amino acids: CASSRTSGDWNEQFF. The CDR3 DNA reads TGTGCCAGCAGCAGGACTAGCGGGGATTGGAATGAGCAGTTCTTC. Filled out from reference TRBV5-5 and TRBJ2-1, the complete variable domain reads DAGVTQSPTHLIKTRGQQVTLRCSPISGHKSVSWYQQVLGQGPQFIFQYYEKEERGRGNFPDRFSARQFPNYSSELNVNALLLGDSALYLCASSRTSGDWNEQFFGPGTRLTVL.

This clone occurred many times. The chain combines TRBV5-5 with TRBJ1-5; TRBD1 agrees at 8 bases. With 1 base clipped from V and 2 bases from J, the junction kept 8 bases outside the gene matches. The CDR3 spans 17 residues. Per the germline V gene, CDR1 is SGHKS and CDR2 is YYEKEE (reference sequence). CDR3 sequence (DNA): TGTGCCAGCAGCTTGATTGGGACAGGTTGGGGCAATCAGCCCCAGCATTTT. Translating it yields CASSLIGTGWGNQPQHF.

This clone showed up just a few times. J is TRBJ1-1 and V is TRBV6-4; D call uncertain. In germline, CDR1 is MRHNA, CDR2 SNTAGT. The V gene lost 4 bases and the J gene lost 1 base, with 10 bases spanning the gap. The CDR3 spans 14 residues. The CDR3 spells CASSVTYGNTEAFF. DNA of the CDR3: TGTGCCAGCAGTGTTACTTACGGGAACACTGAAGCTTTCTTT.

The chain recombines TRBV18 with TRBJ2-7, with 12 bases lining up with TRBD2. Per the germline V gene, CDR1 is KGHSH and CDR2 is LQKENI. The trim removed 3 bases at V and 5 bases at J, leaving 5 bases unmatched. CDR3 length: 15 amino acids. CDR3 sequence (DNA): TGTGCCAGCTCACCCACTAGCGGGAGGTCCCACGAGCAGTACTTC. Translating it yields CASSPTSGRSHEQYF.

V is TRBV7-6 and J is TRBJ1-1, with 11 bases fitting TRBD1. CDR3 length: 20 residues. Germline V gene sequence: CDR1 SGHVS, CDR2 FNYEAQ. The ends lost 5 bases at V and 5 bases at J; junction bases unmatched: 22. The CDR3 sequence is CASSPPGRGQGAGLGTEAFF. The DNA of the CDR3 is TGTGCCAGCAGCCCACCCGGGCGCGGACAGGGGGCAGGTCTCGGGACTGAAGCTTTCTTT. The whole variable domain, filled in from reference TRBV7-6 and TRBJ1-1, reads GAGVSQSPRYKVTKRGQDVALRCDPISGHVSLYWYRQALGQGPEFLTYFNYEAQQDKSGLPNDRFSAERPEGSISTLTIQRTEQRDSAMYRCASSPPGRGQGAGLGTEAFFGQGTRLTVV.

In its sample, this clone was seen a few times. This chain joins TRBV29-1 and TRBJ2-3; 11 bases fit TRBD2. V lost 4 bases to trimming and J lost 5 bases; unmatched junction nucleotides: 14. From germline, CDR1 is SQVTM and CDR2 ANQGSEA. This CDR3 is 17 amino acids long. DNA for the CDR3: TGCAGCGTTGGGTACACTTACACTAGCGGGAGCGGAGATACGCAGTATTTT. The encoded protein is CSVGYTYTSGSGDTQYF.

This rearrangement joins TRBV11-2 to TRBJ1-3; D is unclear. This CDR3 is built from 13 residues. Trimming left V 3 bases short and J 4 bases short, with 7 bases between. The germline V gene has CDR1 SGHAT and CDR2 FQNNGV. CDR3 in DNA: TGTGCCAGCAGCTTGGAACCGGGAAACACCATATATTTT. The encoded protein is CASSLEPGNTIYF.

In nucleotides, the CDR3 is TGTGCCAGCAGCTTGGAAGGCGGGGGTGGCTACACCTTC. Translation: CASSLEGGGGYTF. V is TRBV5-5 and J is TRBJ1-2, with D maybe TRBD1 (5 bases). Between the trimmed V and J ends, which lost 0 bases and 7 bases, there was a span of 10 bases. CDR3 length: 13 residues. The germline gives CDR1 SGHKS, CDR2 YYEKEE (reference sequence).

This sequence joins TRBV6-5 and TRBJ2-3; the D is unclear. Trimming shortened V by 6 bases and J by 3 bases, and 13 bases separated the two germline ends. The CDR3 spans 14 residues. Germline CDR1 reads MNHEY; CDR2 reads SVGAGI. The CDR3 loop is CASRAPWLTDTQYF. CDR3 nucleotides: TGTGCCAGCAGGGCCCCTTGGCTGACAGATACGCAGTATTTT.